Detailed here is one TCR beta chain. Its antigen is currently unknown. This specimen comes from a study of cytomegalovirus exposure and HLA in healthy donors. PCR primers comprised 60 Vbeta and 13 Jbeta primers. Method: immunoSEQ multiplex PCR; TCRdb's copy keeps in-frame clones and lacks some. The table records about 110,000 clones, 71% of them present only once. Study results and caveats: The study listed roughly 160 cytomegalovirus-associated TCR beta chains. Using a false discovery rate of 0.05, a later analysis showed that around 16,000 TCR beta sequences were associated with HLA alleles.

There are 15 residues in the CDR3. V lost 2 bases and J 4 bases, leaving 13 bases between the germline ends. Germline V gene sequence: CDR1 SGDLS, CDR2 YYNGEE. The chain couples TRBV9 to TRBJ1-3, with D perhaps matching TRBD1 (6 bases). The source is a female donor in good health and CMV-seronegative. Sequenced material: PBMCs. The CDR3 here is CASSVNRVPGNTIYF. CDR3 DNA: TGTGCCAGCAGCGTTAACAGGGTGCCCGGAAACACCATATATTTT.